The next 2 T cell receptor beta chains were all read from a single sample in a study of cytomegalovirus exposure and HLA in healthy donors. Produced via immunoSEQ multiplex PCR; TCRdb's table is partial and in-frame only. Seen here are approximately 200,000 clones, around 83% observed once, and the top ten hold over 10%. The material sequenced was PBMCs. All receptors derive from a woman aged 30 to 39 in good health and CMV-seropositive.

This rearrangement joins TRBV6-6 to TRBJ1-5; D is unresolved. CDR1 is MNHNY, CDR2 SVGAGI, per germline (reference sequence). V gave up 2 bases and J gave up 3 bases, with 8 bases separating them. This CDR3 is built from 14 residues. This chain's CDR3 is CASSYGQNNQPQHF. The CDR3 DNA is TGTGCCAGCAGTTACGGGCAGAACAATCAGCCCCAGCATTTT.

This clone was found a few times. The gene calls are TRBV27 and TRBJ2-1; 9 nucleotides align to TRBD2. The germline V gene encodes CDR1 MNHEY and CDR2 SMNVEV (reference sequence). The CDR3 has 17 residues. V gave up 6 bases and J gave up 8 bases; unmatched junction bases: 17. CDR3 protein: CASSPDIAGEEGYEQFF. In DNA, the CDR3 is TGTGCCAGCAGCCCCGATATAGCGGGAGAAGAGGGCTATGAGCAGTTCTTC.